The 32 T cell receptor beta chains below all came from one sample that was sequenced in a study of radiation and T cells in renal cell carcinoma. The treatment was: treatment-naive control, cytoreductive nephrectomy. The table came from immunoSEQ multiplex PCR; TCRdb's copy has only in-frame clones and leaves some out. The sample carries about 10,000 clones, more than 50% recorded once. Specimen: tumor tissue, collected from a patient whose treatment was nephrectomy without radiotherapy. The receptors stem from a man aged 35 to 55 with renal cell carcinoma.

This clone was seen only a few times. The J gene is TRBJ1-5, the V gene TRBV6-1; D call uncertain. The germline V and J ends were trimmed by 2 bases and 2 bases, with 10 bases remaining between them. Germline V gene sequence: CDR1 MNHNS, CDR2 SASEGT. The CDR3 spans 15 residues. CDR3 DNA sequence: TGTGCCAGCAGTGAAATGCGAGACGGCAATCAGCCCCAGCATTTT. This codes for CASSEMRDGNQPQHF.

The chain has TRBV19 and TRBJ2-1, with 8 bases aligning to TRBD2. The CDR3 is 14 residues long. Trimming at V came to 0 bases and at J to 6 bases, leaving 1 base not matched to a gene. Germline values: CDR1 LNHDA, CDR2 SQIVND (reference sequence). The CDR3 DNA sequence: TGTGCCAGTAGTATAGAACTAGCGGCCAATGAGCAGTTCTTC. It encodes CASSIELAANEQFF.

This clone was seen only a few times. The chain links TRBV2 to TRBJ1-2; TRBD1 might be the D (6 bases). V was clipped by 6 bases and J by 2 bases, with 13 bases between them. Germline V lookup: CDR1 SNHLY, CDR2 FYNNEI. This CDR3 is 14 amino acids long. Here the CDR3 reads CASRGMDRNYGYTF. The CDR3 bases are TGTGCCAGCAGGGGCATGGACAGAAACTATGGCTACACCTTC. The variable domain in full, completed from reference TRBV2 and TRBJ1-2, reads EPEVTQTPSHQVTQMGQEVILRCVPISNHLYFYWYRQILGQKVEFLVSFYNNEISEKSEIFDDQFSVERPDGSNFTLKIRSTKLEDSAMYFCASRGMDRNYGYTFGSGTRLTVV.

This chain joins TRBV5-1 and TRBJ2-6, with TRBD1 identical over 7 bases. The CDR3 is 19 amino acids. V trimming: 0 bases; J trimming: 0 bases; junction bases outside the gene matches: 9. Germline V gene sequence: CDR1 SGHRS, CDR2 YFSETQ. The CDR3 here is CASSLEGRGLSSGANVLTF. The CDR3 DNA sequence: TGCGCCAGCAGCTTGGAGGGAAGGGGGCTCTCCTCTGGGGCCAACGTCCTGACTTTC.

The chain combines TRBV7-8 with TRBJ2-3; 9 nucleotides match TRBD1. The J segment lost 6 bases and the V segment lost 5 bases, leaving 15 bases of the junction unmatched. The CDR3 sequence is 17 residues long. Per the germline V gene, CDR1 is SGHVS and CDR2 is FQNEAQ. CDR3 DNA sequence: TGTGCCAGCAGCCGGGACAGGGTCCCCCGCGGTGTGGATACGCAGTATTTT. Translated, it gives CASSRDRVPRGVDTQYF. The full variable domain, rest sourced from reference TRBV7-8 and TRBJ2-3, is GAGVSQSPRYKVAKRGQDVALRCDPISGHVSLFWYQQALGQGPEFLTYFQNEAQLDKSGLPSDRFFAERPEGSVSTLKIQRTQQEDSAVYLCASSRDRVPRGVDTQYFGPGTRLTVL.

The table lists this clone with a count of one. The CDR3 here is CASSILGGDEQYF. CDR3 DNA: TGTGCCAGCAGTATCCTCGGGGGGGACGAGCAGTACTTC. V and J are TRBV27 and TRBJ2-7; TRBD2 agrees at 8 bases. Losses at the gene ends were 5 bases for V and 5 bases for J; bases not matched to a gene: 5. CDR1 and CDR2 from the germline V gene are MNHEY and SMNVEV (reference sequence). This CDR3 has 13 amino acids.

The CDR3: CASSLIQSTDTQYF. CDR3 DNA: TGTGCCAGCAGCTTAATCCAGAGCACAGATACGCAGTATTTT. The rearrangement links TRBV11-2 to TRBJ2-3; D is unresolved. The V gene lost 2 bases and the J gene lost 0 bases, with 6 bases spanning the gap. The germline gives CDR1 SGHAT, CDR2 FQNNGV. This CDR3 comprises 14 residues.

This chain joins TRBV27 and TRBJ1-2; D uncertain. The CDR3 totals 15 residues. In germline, CDR1 is MNHEY, CDR2 SMNVEV (reference sequence). The V end was cut by 3 bases, the J end by 0 bases, with 11 bases between. In DNA form, the CDR3 reads TGTGCCAGCAGTTTGGGATCCGGCGCTAACTATGGCTACACCTTC. Its translation: CASSLGSGANYGYTF.

This clone was seen a single time. The gene calls are TRBV6-5 and TRBJ2-7; TRBD2 is a possible D gene (5 bases). The germline V gene encodes CDR1 MNHEY and CDR2 SVGAGI. This CDR3 spans 14 amino acids. Between the trimmed V and J ends, which lost 3 bases and 3 bases, there was a span of 12 bases. CDR3 nucleotides: TGTGCCAGCAGTTATCGGCGGGTTGGCTACGAGCAGTACGTC. As protein: CASSYRRVGYEQYV.

This chain joins TRBV23-1 and TRBJ2-7, with 9 bases matching TRBD1. TRBV23-1 falls under the ORF class, with uncertain function. After removal of 3 bases from V and 2 bases from J, the junction contained 2 bases not matched to a gene. The CDR3 spans 14 residues. The CDR3 DNA sequence: TGCGCCAGCAGTCAGTGGGACAGGGCCTACGAGCAGTACGTC. Translated: CASSQWDRAYEQYV.

This clone was found a few times. The chain joins TRBV4-2 to TRBJ1-2; 7 bases align to TRBD1. After removal of 1 base from V and 1 base from J, the junction contained 3 bases not matched to a gene. CDR1 and CDR2 (germline): LGHNA, YNFKEQ. The CDR3 sequence is 15 residues long. CDR3 coding DNA: TGTGCCAGCAGCCAAGTACAGGGGAATAACTATGGCTACACCTTC. Translating it yields CASSQVQGNNYGYTF.

The table lists this clone with a few counts. The chain couples TRBV11-2 to TRBJ1-2; TRBD1 is a possible D gene (6 bases). V was trimmed by 6 bases and J by 3 bases, leaving 14 bases between them. The CDR3 is 14 residues long. Germline-derived CDR1 and CDR2 are SGHAT and FQNNGV. CDR3 sequence: CASRPNTGYYGYTF. The CDR3 DNA reads TGTGCCAGCAGACCTAATACAGGGTACTATGGCTACACCTTC. Full variable domain (rest looked up from reference TRBV11-2 and TRBJ1-2): EAGVAQSPRYKIIEKRQSVAFWCNPISGHATLYWYQQILGQGPKLLIQFQNNGVVDDSQLPKDRFSAERLKGVDSTLKIQPAKLEDSAVYLCASRPNTGYYGYTFGSGTRLTVV.

The table lists this clone with a few counts. The V and J genes are TRBV6-4 and TRBJ2-2; D is undetermined. The CDR3 is 13 amino acids. Trimming left V 6 bases short and J 3 bases short, with 8 bases between. Per the germline V gene, CDR1 is MRHNA and CDR2 is SNTAGT. In DNA, the CDR3 is TGTGCCAGCAGCAGCGATCACACCGGGGAGCTGTTTTTT. Amino acids: CASSSDHTGELFF.

The chain is built from TRBV29-1 and TRBJ2-2; TRBD1 matches at 8 bases. Germline V gene lookup returns CDR1 SQVTM and CDR2 ANQGSEA. The ends lost 3 bases at V and 4 bases at J; junction bases unmatched: 10. This CDR3 spans 16 amino acids. CDR3 loop: CSVDSPGQVGTGELFF. In nucleotides, the CDR3 is TGCAGCGTTGACTCCCCGGGACAGGTAGGCACCGGGGAGCTGTTTTTT.

The rearrangement links TRBV7-3 to TRBJ2-7; TRBD1 agrees at 7 bases. Trimming removed 3 bases from V and 2 bases from J; junction bases left unmatched: 4. CDR1 SGHTA and CDR2 FQGTGA come from the germline V gene. This CDR3 is built from 14 residues. In DNA, the CDR3 is TGTGCCAGCAGCTTGGGACAGCCACCCTACGAGCAGTACTTC. Its protein product is CASSLGQPPYEQYF. The full variable domain, its missing parts supplied by reference TRBV7-3 and TRBJ2-7, is GAGVSQTPSNKVTEKGKYVELRCDPISGHTALYWYRQSLGQGPEFLIYFQGTGAADDSGLPNDRFFAVRPEGSVSTLKIQRTERGDSAVYLCASSLGQPPYEQYFGPGTRLTVT.

By share, this clone ranks as medium-sized (0.01 to 0.1%). This chain links TRBV6-6 with TRBJ1-1; no firm D call. CDR3 length equals 13 residues. Trimming shortened V by 7 bases and J by 7 bases, and 16 bases separated the two germline ends. Germline CDR1 reads MNHNY; CDR2 reads SVGAGI (reference sequence). CDR3 coding DNA: TGTGCCAGCACTCGAGGCGCGAAGAGTGAAGCTTTCTTT. Its protein product is CASTRGAKSEAFF.

The CDR3 DNA is TGTGCCTGGAGTCTAGGGGCTGAAGATGGCTACACCTTC. Translation gives CAWSLGAEDGYTF. The chain uses TRBV30 and TRBJ1-2; D is possibly TRBD1 (5 bases). Germline V gene lookup returns CDR1 GTSNPN and CDR2 SVGIG (reference sequence). The CDR3 spans 13 residues. The V end lost 2 bases, the J end lost 6 bases, and 13 bases lay between the germline ends.

The genes are TRBV7-6 and TRBJ2-1, with 15 bases identical to TRBD2. V shed 4 bases, J shed 0 bases, and the junction held 7 bases outside the gene matches. Germline loops: CDR1 SGHVS, CDR2 FNYEAQ. The CDR3 runs 19 residues. CDR3 bases: TGTGCCAGCAGCTCGGGGACTAGCGGGAGGCACAGCTCCTACAATGAGCAGTTCTTC. Its translation: CASSSGTSGRHSSYNEQFF. Complete variable domain (other parts from reference TRBV7-6 and TRBJ2-1): GAGVSQSPRYKVTKRGQDVALRCDPISGHVSLYWYRQALGQGPEFLTYFNYEAQQDKSGLPNDRFSAERPEGSISTLTIQRTEQRDSAMYRCASSSGTSGRHSSYNEQFFGPGTRLTVL.

The chain recombines TRBV5-4 with TRBJ2-7; weak D call: TRBD2 (5 bases). Germline CDR1 SGHNT, CDR2 YYREEE (reference sequence). This CDR3 contains 12 residues. V was trimmed by 7 bases and J by 5 bases, leaving 13 bases between them. Here the CDR3 DNA reads TGTGCCAGCCGAGGGAATGAGAACGAGCAGTACTTC. Residues: CASRGNENEQYF.

The chain recombines TRBV15 with TRBJ2-1, with TRBD2 matching 8 bases. The germline V gene has CDR1 LNHNV and CDR2 YYDKDF (reference sequence). The CDR3 is 15 amino acids. Trimming cost V 0 bases and J 6 bases; bases outside gene matches: 4. CDR3 in amino acids: CATSRDKSGSNEQFF. CDR3 nucleotides: TGTGCCACCAGCAGAGATAAAAGCGGGAGCAATGAGCAGTTCTTC.

V and J are TRBV9 and TRBJ2-1; 15 nucleotides line up with TRBD2. CDR3 length: 15 residues. Germline-derived CDR1 and CDR2 are SGDLS and YYNGEE. Trimming removed 3 bases from V and 12 bases from J; junction bases left unmatched: 7. In nucleotides, the CDR3 is TGTGCCAGCAGCGGAGGACTAGCGGGAGGGGAGGGGCAGTTCTTC. Translating it yields CASSGGLAGGEGQFF.

This chain joins TRBV19 and TRBJ1-2; D unclear. Germline-derived CDR1 and CDR2 are LNHDA and SQIVND (reference sequence). V was pared by 5 bases and J by 6 bases, with 19 bases between. The CDR3 runs 15 residues. The DNA for the CDR3 is TGTGCCAGTAGTGGATGGACTCTCACAGCAGATGGCTACACCTTC. Encoded protein: CASSGWTLTADGYTF.

This chain joins TRBV30 and TRBJ2-3; 10 bases agree with TRBD2. CDR3 length: 15 amino acids. Trimming took 8 bases from V and 2 from J; bases not matched to a gene: 10. In germline, CDR1 is GTSNPN, CDR2 SVGIG (reference sequence). For the CDR3, the DNA is TGTGCCGGGCGAGGACTAGCGGACAACACAGATACGCAGTATTTT. Translating it yields CAGRGLADNTDTQYF.

The genes are TRBV15 and TRBJ1-2; 7 bases match TRBD1. Germline CDR1 LNHNV, CDR2 YYDKDF (reference sequence). The CDR3 sequence is 14 residues long. Germline trimming cut 2 bases from V and 8 bases from J; bases unmatched to any gene: 8. The DNA of the CDR3 is TGTGCCACCAGCAGAAGACAGGGCGCTAGGGGCTACACCTTC. Amino acids: CATSRRQGARGYTF.

This clone was seen just once. This chain links TRBV21-1 with TRBJ2-7. TRBV21-1 is flagged as a pseudogene. The CDR3 length is 16 residues. The CDR3 region is CASSNGFMGISYEQYV. In DNA, the CDR3 is TGTGCCAGCAGCAACGGATTTATGGGGATATCCTACGAGCAGTACGTC.

This clone was seen a handful of times. The V call is TRBV2, the J call TRBJ1-1; no firm D call. The CDR3 spans 14 residues. V lost 5 bases and J 2 bases, leaving 12 bases between the germline ends. Germline CDR1 and CDR2: SNHLY and FYNNEI. CDR3 amino acids: CASSPQTLNTEAFF. The CDR3 DNA is TGTGCCAGCAGTCCCCAGACACTCAACACTGAAGCTTTCTTT.

In its sample, this clone is medium-sized. The chain couples TRBV30 to TRBJ2-7; D perhaps matches TRBD2 (5 bases). The length of the CDR3 is 14 residues. V lost 5 bases, J lost 3 bases, and 17 bases lay in between. CDR1 is GTSNPN and CDR2 is SVGIG in the germline V gene (reference sequence). CDR3 in DNA: TGTGCCTGGGAGAGGGAGAGCCCCTTCTACGAGCAGTACTTC. This codes for CAWERESPFYEQYF.

This clone was counted only a few times. The chain has TRBV19 and TRBJ2-1, with TRBD2 matching 8 bases. The germline V gene encodes CDR1 LNHDA and CDR2 SQIVND (reference sequence). This CDR3 is 15 amino acids long. After removal of 5 bases from V and 3 bases from J, the junction contained 6 bases not matched to a gene. CDR3 nucleotide sequence: TGTGCCAGTAGTCTAAGCGGGAGTAACTACAATGAGCAGTTCTTC. As protein: CASSLSGSNYNEQFF. Full variable domain (rest looked up from reference TRBV19 and TRBJ2-1): DGGITQSPKYLFRKEGQNVTLSCEQNLNHDAMYWYRQDPGQGLRLIYYSQIVNDFQKGDIAEGYSVSREKKESFPLTVTSAQKNPTAFYLCASSLSGSNYNEQFFGPGTRLTVL.

The CDR3 loop is CASSHGGGGRGQFF. CDR3 bases: TGTGCCAGCAGCCACGGAGGGGGTGGGCGTGGGCAGTTCTTC. The V gene is TRBV5-6, the J gene TRBJ2-1; D could derive from TRBD1 or TRBD2 (6 bases each). The CDR3 runs to 14 residues. V gave up 4 bases and J gave up 12 bases, with 20 bases separating them. Germline V gene lookup returns CDR1 SGHDT and CDR2 YYEEEE.

The V and J genes are TRBV7-2 and TRBJ2-1; 9 positions agree with TRBD2. There are 17 residues in the CDR3. Germline V gene sequence: CDR1 SGHTA, CDR2 FQGNSA. Trimming at V came to 0 bases and at J to 4 bases, leaving 7 bases not matched to a gene. The CDR3: CASSLARGAGGYNEQFF. The CDR3 nucleotides read TGTGCCAGCAGCTTAGCGCGGGGAGCGGGAGGTTACAATGAGCAGTTCTTC.

The rearrangement links TRBV9 to TRBJ2-7; a weak D match, TRBD1 (5 bases). Germline V gene sequence: CDR1 SGDLS, CDR2 YYNGEE. V was cut by 0 bases and J by 1 base, with 8 bases left in between. The CDR3 sequence is 14 residues long. CDR3 protein: CASSVDAGSYEQYF. CDR3 nucleotide sequence: TGTGCCAGCAGCGTAGACGCAGGGTCCTACGAGCAGTACTTC.

The V and J genes are TRBV15 and TRBJ1-4; TRBD1 matches 10 bases. Trimming removed 1 base from V and 7 bases from J; junction bases left unmatched: 6. CDR3 length equals 16 residues. Germline V gene lookup returns CDR1 LNHNV and CDR2 YYDKDF (reference sequence). CDR3 protein: CATSRGQGARGEKLFF. In DNA, the CDR3 is TGTGCCACCAGCAGAGGACAGGGGGCGAGGGGTGAAAAACTGTTTTTT. The whole variable domain, filled in from reference TRBV15 and TRBJ1-4, reads DAMVIQNPRYQVTQFGKPVTLSCSQTLNHNVMYWYQQKSSQAPKLLFHYYDKDFNNEADTPDNFQSRRPNTSFCFLDIRSPGLGDTAMYLCATSRGQGARGEKLFFGSGTQLSVL.